The sequence of this T cell receptor (beta chain) was determined in a study of neurological immune-mediated disorders. TCRdb independently ran MiXCR on the 5' RACE reads; one entry per CDR3 protein. The sample carries under 70,000 distinct CDR3 sequences, around 3.4% recorded once. The CDR3 runs 16 residues. The V gene end was trimmed by 1 base and the J gene end by 0 bases; junction bases not matched to a gene: 2. CDR1 is SGHTA and CDR2 is FQGNSA in the germline V gene. This clonotype was picked up many times. Antigen unknown. The unsorted libraries were prepared from 2 million PBMCs (stored at -80 C). Whole-study findings and limits: There was no clinical or MRI feature that was associated with the multiple sclerosis repertoire cluster.

The chain joins TRBV7-2 to TRBJ2-2; 7 bases align to TRBD2. The sequenced sample was PBMCs. The TCR sequence derives from a woman in her sixties or seventies with multiple sclerosis. CDR3 loop: CASSLGLAANTGELFF. CDR3 DNA: TGTGCCAGCAGCTTAGGCCTAGCGGCGAACACCGGGGAGCTGTTTTTT. The whole variable domain, filled in from reference TRBV7-2 and TRBJ2-2, reads GAGVSQSPSNKVTEKGKDVELRCDPISGHTALYWYRQSLGQGLEFLIYFQGNSAPDKSGLPSDRFSAERTGGSVSTLTIQRTQQEDSAVYLCASSLGLAANTGELFFGEGSRLTVL.